The rows below give T cell receptor beta chains drawn from one sample of a study of blood T cell repertoires in COVID-19. The method was immunoSEQ multiplex PCR; TCRdb's version includes in-frame clones alone and lacks a portion of them. Among tens of thousands of clones listed, approximately 78% were seen once. The material sequenced was peripheral blood. The receptors originated from a woman older than 75 with acute or convalescent COVID-19. CDR3s include the opening cysteine and the closing phenylalanine or tryptophan. A D gene is named only where the DNA matches it firmly.

TRBD1 | TRBJ1-2 | TRBV10-3 | CAISRGQGDGYTF | TGTGCCATCAGTCGCGGACAGGGGGATGGCTACACCTTC
NA | TRBJ1-5 | TRBV28 | CASSLTAGQPQHF | TGTGCCAGCAGTTTGACAGCAGGTCAGCCCCAGCATTTT
TRBD2 | TRBJ2-3 | TRBV6-1 | CASSDFAGGRSSTQYF | TGTGCCAGCAGTGATTTCGCTGGCGGGAGAAGTTCCACGCAGTATTTT
NA | TRBJ2-7 | TRBV5-5 | CASSLGQSSSYEQYF | TGTGCCAGCAGCTTGGGACAGAGCAGCTCCTACGAGCAGTACTTC
NA | TRBJ1-1 | TRBV5-1 | CASRGVTEAFF | TGCGCCAGCAGAGGAGTCACTGAAGCTTTCTTT
NA | TRBJ1-1 | TRBV19 | CASSIFGAEAFF | TGTGCCAGTAGTATCTTTGGGGCCGAAGCTTTCTTT
NA | TRBJ2-5 | TRBV14 | CASSQVQGETQYF | TGTGCCAGCAGCCAAGTACAGGGCGAGACCCAGTACTTC
NA | TRBJ1-4 | TRBV5-1 | CASSYQGTNEKLFF | TGCGCCAGCAGCTATCAGGGTACTAATGAAAAACTGTTTTTT
TRBD1 | TRBJ2-7 | TRBV6-5 | CASSLDRDLYEQYF | TGTGCCAGCAGCCTGGACAGGGACTTGTACGAGCAGTACTTC
TRBD2 | TRBJ2-7 | TRBV5-1 | CASSPRGGSYEQYF | TGCGCCAGCAGCCCCCGGGGAGGGTCGTACGAGCAGTACTTC
NA | TRBJ1-1 | TRBV6-5 | CASRRGRNTEAFF | TGTGCCAGCAGAAGGGGTCGGAACACTGAAGCTTTCTTT
NA | TRBJ1-1 | TRBV7-3 | CASSSTGTPAFF | TGTGCCAGCAGTTCAACGGGGACACCGGCTTTCTTT
NA | TRBJ2-7 | TRBV3-1/TRBV3-2 | CASSQNRVPYEQYF | TGTGCCAGCAGCCAAAACAGGGTCCCCTACGAGCAGTACTTC
NA | TRBJ1-2 | TRBV27 | CASRDTNRGYTF | TGTGCCAGCAGGGACACCAACAGGGGCTACACCTTC
NA | TRBJ2-7 | TRBV6-5 | CASSSKNYEQYF | TGTGCCAGCAGTTCCAAAAACTACGAGCAGTACTTC